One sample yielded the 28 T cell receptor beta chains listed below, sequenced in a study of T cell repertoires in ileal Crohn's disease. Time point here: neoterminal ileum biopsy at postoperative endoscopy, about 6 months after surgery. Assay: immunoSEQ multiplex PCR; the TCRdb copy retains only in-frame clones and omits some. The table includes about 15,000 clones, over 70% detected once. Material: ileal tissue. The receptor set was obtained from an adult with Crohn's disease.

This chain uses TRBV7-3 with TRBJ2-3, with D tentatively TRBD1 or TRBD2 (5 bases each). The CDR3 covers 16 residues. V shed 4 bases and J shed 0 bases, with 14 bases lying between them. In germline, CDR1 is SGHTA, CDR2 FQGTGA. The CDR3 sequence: CASSSPPGRSTDTQYF. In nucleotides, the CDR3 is TGTGCCAGCAGCTCCCCACCGGGACGGAGCACAGATACGCAGTATTTT.

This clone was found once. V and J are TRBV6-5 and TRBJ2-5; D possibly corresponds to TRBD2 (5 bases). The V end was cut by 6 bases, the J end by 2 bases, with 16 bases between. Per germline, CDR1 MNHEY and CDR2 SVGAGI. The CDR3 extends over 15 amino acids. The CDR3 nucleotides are TGTGCCAGCAGGAGATCCGTAGCGATACAAGAGACCCAGTACTTC. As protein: CASRRSVAIQETQYF.

CDR3 in amino acids: CASSLGQQETQYF. The CDR3 DNA sequence: TGTGCCAGCAGCTTGGGACAACAAGAGACCCAGTACTTC. J is TRBJ2-5 and V is TRBV5-4; the D is unclear. The V and J ends lost 0 bases and 2 bases respectively, with 5 bases between them. The germline CDR1 and CDR2 sequences are SGHNT and YYREEE (reference sequence). The CDR3 length is 13 residues.

This CDR3 reads CASSSGQGSGYTF. CDR3 DNA sequence: TGTGCCAGCAGCTCGGGACAGGGGAGTGGCTACACCTTC. The chain recombines TRBV5-6 with TRBJ1-2; 10 nucleotides line up with TRBD1. This CDR3 contains 13 residues. CDR1 and CDR2 from the germline V gene are SGHDT and YYEEEE. V lost 3 bases, J lost 7 bases, and 3 bases stayed unmatched.

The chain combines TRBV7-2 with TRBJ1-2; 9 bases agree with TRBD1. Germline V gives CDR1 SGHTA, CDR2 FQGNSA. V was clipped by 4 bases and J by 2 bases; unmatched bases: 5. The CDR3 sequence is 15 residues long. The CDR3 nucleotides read TGTGCCAGCAGCTGGGGGGACAGGGTAAACTATGGCTACACCTTC. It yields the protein CASSWGDRVNYGYTF.

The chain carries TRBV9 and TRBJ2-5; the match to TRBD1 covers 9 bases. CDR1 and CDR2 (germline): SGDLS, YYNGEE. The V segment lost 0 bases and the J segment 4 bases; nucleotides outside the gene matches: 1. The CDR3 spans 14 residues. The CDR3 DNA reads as TGTGCCAGCAGCGTAGAGGACAGGGGAGAGACCCAGTACTTC. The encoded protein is CASSVEDRGETQYF.

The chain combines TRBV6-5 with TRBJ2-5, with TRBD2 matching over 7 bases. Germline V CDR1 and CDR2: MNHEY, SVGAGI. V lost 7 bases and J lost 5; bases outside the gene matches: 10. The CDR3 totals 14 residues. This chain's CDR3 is CASNLGGPRETQYF. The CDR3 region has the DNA TGTGCCAGCAATTTGGGAGGGCCGAGGGAGACCCAGTACTTC.

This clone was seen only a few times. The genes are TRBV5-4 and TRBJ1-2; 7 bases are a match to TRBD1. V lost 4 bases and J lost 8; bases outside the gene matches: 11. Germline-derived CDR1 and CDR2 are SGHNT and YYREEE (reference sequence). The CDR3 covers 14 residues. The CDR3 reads CASSPPRQGGGYTF. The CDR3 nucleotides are TGTGCCAGCAGCCCACCCCGACAGGGTGGCGGCTACACCTTC. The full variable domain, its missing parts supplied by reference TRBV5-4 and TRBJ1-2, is ETGVTQSPTHLIKTRGQQVTLRCSSQSGHNTVSWYQQALGQGPQFIFQYYREEENGRGNFPPRFSGLQFPNYSSELNVNALELDDSALYLCASSPPRQGGGYTFGSGTRLTVV.

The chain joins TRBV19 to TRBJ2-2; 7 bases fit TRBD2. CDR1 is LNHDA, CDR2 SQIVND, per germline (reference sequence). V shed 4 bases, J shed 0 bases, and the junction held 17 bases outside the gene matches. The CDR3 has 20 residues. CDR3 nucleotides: TGTGCCAGTAGTACCCCCCGTCGTGGGAGGGCAACTACGAACACCGGGGAGCTGTTTTTT. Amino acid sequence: CASSTPRRGRATTNTGELFF.

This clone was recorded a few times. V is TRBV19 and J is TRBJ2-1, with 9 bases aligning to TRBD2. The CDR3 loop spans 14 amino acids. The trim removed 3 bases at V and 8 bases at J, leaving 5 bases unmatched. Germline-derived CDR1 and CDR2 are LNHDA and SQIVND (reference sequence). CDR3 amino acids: CASSILAGGHEQFF. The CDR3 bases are TGTGCCAGTAGTATTCTTGCGGGAGGGCATGAGCAGTTCTTC.

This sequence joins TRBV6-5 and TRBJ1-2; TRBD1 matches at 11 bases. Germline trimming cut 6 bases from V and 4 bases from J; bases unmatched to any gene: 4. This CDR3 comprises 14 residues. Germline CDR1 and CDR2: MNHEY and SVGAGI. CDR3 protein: CASRLGQGVYGYTF. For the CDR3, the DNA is TGTGCCAGCAGGCTGGGACAGGGGGTCTATGGCTACACCTTC.

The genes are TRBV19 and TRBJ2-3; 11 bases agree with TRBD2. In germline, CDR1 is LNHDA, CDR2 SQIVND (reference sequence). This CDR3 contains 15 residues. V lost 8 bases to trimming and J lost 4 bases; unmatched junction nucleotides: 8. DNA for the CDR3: TGTGCCAGTGGGACTAGCGGCTTTTCCCCAGATACGCAGTATTTT. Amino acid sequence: CASGTSGFSPDTQYF.

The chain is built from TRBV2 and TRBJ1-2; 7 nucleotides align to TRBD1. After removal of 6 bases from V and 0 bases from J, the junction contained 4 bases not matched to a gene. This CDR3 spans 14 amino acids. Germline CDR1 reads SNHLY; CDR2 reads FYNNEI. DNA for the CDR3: TGTGCCAGCAGAGGGGACAGAACTAACTATGGCTACACCTTC. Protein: CASRGDRTNYGYTF.

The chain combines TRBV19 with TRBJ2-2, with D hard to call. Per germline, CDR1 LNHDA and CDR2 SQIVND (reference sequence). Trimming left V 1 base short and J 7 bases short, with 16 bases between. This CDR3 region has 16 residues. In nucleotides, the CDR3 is TGTGCCAGTAGTATAGCTTATCCTGTTCCGGGCGGGGAGCTGTTTTTT. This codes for CASSIAYPVPGGELFF.

The CDR3 DNA follows: TGTGCCAGCCGGGACTTCGCGAATGAGCAGTTCTTC. It encodes CASRDFANEQFF. The chain has TRBV6-6 and TRBJ2-1; D is possibly TRBD2 (6 bases). Trimming removed 8 bases at V and 7 bases at J, with 12 bases between. The CDR3 extends over 12 amino acids. In germline, CDR1 is MNHNY, CDR2 SVGAGI (reference sequence).

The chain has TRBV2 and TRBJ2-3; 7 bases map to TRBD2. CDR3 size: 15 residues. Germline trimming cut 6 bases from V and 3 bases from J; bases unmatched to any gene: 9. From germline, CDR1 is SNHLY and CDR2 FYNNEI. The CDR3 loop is CASRSQGGLTDTQYF. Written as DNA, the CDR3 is TGTGCCAGCAGGTCCCAGGGAGGGCTGACAGATACGCAGTATTTT.

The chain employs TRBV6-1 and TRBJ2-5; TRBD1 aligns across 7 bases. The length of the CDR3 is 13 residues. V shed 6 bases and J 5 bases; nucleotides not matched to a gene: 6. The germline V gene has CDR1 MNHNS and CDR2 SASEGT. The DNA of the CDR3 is TGTGCCAGCAGAGCCGGGACAGTGGAGACCCAGTACTTC. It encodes CASRAGTVETQYF.

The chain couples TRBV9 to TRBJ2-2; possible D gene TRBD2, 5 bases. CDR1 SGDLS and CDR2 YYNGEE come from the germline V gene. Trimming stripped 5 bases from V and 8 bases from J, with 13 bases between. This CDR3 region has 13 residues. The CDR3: CASRDLRAGELFF. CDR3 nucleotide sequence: TGTGCCAGCAGAGATCTGAGGGCTGGGGAGCTGTTTTTT.

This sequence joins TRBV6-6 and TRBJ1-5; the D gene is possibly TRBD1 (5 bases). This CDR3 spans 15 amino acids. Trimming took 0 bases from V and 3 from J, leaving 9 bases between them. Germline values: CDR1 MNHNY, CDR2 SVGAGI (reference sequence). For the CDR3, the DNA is TGTGCCAGCAGTTACTCGGGGGTCTCCAATCAGCCCCAGCATTTT. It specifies CASSYSGVSNQPQHF.

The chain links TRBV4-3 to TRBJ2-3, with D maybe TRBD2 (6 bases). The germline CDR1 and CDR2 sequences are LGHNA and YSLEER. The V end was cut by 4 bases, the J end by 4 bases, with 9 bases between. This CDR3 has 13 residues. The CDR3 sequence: CASSPSGADTQYF. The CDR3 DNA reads TGCGCCAGCAGCCCCTCGGGGGCAGATACGCAGTATTTT.

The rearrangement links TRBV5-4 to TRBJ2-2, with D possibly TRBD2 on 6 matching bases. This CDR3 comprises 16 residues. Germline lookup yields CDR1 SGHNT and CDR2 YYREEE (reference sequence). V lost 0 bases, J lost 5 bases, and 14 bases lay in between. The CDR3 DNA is TGTGCCAGCAGCTTGGGCTGGTCGGGGAGGACCGGGGAGCTGTTTTTT. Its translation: CASSLGWSGRTGELFF. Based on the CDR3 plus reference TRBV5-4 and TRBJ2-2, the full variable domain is ETGVTQSPTHLIKTRGQQVTLRCSSQSGHNTVSWYQQALGQGPQFIFQYYREEENGRGNFPPRFSGLQFPNYSSELNVNALELDDSALYLCASSLGWSGRTGELFFGEGSRLTVL.

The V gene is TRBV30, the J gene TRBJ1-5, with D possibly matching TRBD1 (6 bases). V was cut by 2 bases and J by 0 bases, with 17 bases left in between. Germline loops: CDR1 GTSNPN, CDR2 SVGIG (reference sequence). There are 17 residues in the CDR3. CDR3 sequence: CAWSPRGQRYSNQPQHF. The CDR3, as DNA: TGTGCCTGGAGTCCTCGAGGACAGAGATATAGCAATCAGCCCCAGCATTTT. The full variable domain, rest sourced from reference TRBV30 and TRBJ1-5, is SQTIHQWPATLVQPVGSPLSLECTVEGTSNPNLYWYRQAAGRGLQLLFYSVGIGQISSEVPQNLSASRPQDRQFILSSKKLLLSDSGFYLCAWSPRGQRYSNQPQHFGDGTRLSIL.

CDR3 sequence reads: CASSLMTGGEKTQYF. CDR3 bases: TGTGCCAGCAGCTTAATGACAGGGGGCGAGAAGACCCAGTACTTC. The chain carries TRBV5-8 and TRBJ2-5, with 10 bases aligning to TRBD1. Germline trimming cut 2 bases from V and 6 bases from J; bases unmatched to any gene: 7. The CDR3 covers 15 residues. Germline values: CDR1 SGHTS, CDR2 YDEGEE.

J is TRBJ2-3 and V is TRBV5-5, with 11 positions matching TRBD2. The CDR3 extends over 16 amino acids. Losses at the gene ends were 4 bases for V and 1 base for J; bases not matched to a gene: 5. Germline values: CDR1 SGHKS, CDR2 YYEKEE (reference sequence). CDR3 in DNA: TGTGCCAGCAGCACCGGGACTAGCGGCGGCACAGATACGCAGTATTTT. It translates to CASSTGTSGGTDTQYF. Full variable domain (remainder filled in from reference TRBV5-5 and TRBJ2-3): DAGVTQSPTHLIKTRGQQVTLRCSPISGHKSVSWYQQVLGQGPQFIFQYYEKEERGRGNFPDRFSARQFPNYSSELNVNALLLGDSALYLCASSTGTSGGTDTQYFGPGTRLTVL.

As DNA, the CDR3 is TGTGCCAGCTCACCAAGGACTGCATCCAGCTCTGGAAACACCATATATTTT. This codes for CASSPRTASSSGNTIYF. V gene TRBV18 combines with J gene TRBJ1-3; D unclear. The CDR3 extends over 17 amino acids. Germline values: CDR1 KGHSH, CDR2 LQKENI. Trimming removed 2 bases at V and 0 bases at J, with 14 bases between.

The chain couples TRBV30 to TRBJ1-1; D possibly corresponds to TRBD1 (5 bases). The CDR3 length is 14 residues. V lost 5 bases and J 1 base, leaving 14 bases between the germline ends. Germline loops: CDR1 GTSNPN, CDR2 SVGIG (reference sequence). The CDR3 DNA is TGTGCCTGGGGCCGCGGCAGGGCGAACACTGAAGCTTTCTTT. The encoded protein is CAWGRGRANTEAFF. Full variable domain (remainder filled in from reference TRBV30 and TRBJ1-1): SQTIHQWPATLVQPVGSPLSLECTVEGTSNPNLYWYRQAAGRGLQLLFYSVGIGQISSEVPQNLSASRPQDRQFILSSKKLLLSDSGFYLCAWGRGRANTEAFFGQGTRLTVV.

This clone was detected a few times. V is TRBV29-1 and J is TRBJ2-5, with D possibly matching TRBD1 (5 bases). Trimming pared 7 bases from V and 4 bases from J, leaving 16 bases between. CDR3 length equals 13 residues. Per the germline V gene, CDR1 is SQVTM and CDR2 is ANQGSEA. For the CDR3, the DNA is TGCAGCGCAGGACACTCGTGGGTAGAGACCCAGTACTTC. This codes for CSAGHSWVETQYF.

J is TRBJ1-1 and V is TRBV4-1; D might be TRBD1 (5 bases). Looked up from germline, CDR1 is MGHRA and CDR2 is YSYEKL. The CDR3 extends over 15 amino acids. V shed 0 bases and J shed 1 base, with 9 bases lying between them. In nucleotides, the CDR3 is TGCGCCAGCAGCCAAGACCCAGGGTCGAACACTGAAGCTTTCTTT. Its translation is CASSQDPGSNTEAFF.